Listed here are 8 T cell receptor beta chains from one sample, sequenced in a study of blood T cell repertoires in COVID-19. Assay used: immunoSEQ multiplex PCR; TCRdb lists only in-frame clones, some missing. The sample carries 70,000 to 80,000 clones, less than 95% recorded once. The sample taken for sequencing was peripheral blood. The receptors were sampled from a woman aged 60 to 75 with active COVID-19.

V and J are TRBV19 and TRBJ1-1; a possible D gene is TRBD1 (6 bases). The length of the CDR3 is 14 residues. The germline V gene encodes CDR1 LNHDA and CDR2 SQIVND (reference sequence). The ends were cut back, 5 bases at V and 1 base at J, with 11 bases in the middle. The CDR3 reads CASSLGTQNTEAFF. The CDR3 nucleotides read TGTGCCAGTAGTCTCGGGACACAGAACACTGAAGCTTTCTTT. The full variable domain, in which reference TRBV19 and TRBJ1-1 provide the parts outside the CDR3, is DGGITQSPKYLFRKEGQNVTLSCEQNLNHDAMYWYRQDPGQGLRLIYYSQIVNDFQKGDIAEGYSVSREKKESFPLTVTSAQKNPTAFYLCASSLGTQNTEAFFGQGTRLTVV.

V gene TRBV5-1 combines with J gene TRBJ1-1, with D tentatively TRBD1 (6 bases). Germline V gene lookup returns CDR1 SGHRS and CDR2 YFSETQ. This CDR3 spans 13 amino acids. V lost 0 bases and J 7 bases, leaving 10 bases between the germline ends. The CDR3 nucleotides are TGCGCCAGCAGCTTGGAAGGACAGTTTGAAGCTTTCTTT. It codes for CASSLEGQFEAFF.

The genes are TRBV28 and TRBJ2-3; TRBD2 agrees at 14 bases. This CDR3 has 20 amino acids. The germline CDR1 and CDR2 sequences are MDHEN and SYDVKM. The ends lost 10 bases at V and 2 bases at J; junction bases unmatched: 20. The CDR3, as DNA: TGTGCCACCCATTTTTGGCCCCCGGGACTAGCGGGAGCAATCACAGATACGCAGTATTTT. Residues: CATHFWPPGLAGAITDTQYF. Drawing the rest from reference TRBV28 and TRBJ2-3, the complete variable domain is DVKVTQSSRYLVKRTGEKVFLECVQDMDHENMFWYRQDPGLGLRLIYFSYDVKMKEKGDIPEGYSVSREKKERFSLILESASTNQTSMYLCATHFWPPGLAGAITDTQYFGPGTRLTVL.

The gene calls are TRBV28 and TRBJ1-1, with a possible D match to TRBD1 (5 bases). Germline-derived CDR1 and CDR2 are MDHEN and SYDVKM. CDR3 length: 14 amino acids. V lost 3 bases and J lost 3, with 11 bases in between. In DNA, the CDR3 is TGTGCCAGCAGTTTCTGGGCGGGACACACTGAAGCTTTCTTT. Protein: CASSFWAGHTEAFF.

V gene TRBV7-8 combines with J gene TRBJ1-6, with D possibly being TRBD1 (5 bases). With 5 bases removed from V and 8 bases from J, the gap between germline ends came to 13 bases. From germline, CDR1 is SGHVS and CDR2 FQNEAQ. The CDR3 totals 14 residues. The CDR3 nucleotides are TGTGCCAGCAGCGCCTACAGGATGGATTCACCCCTCCACTTT. Translating it yields CASSAYRMDSPLHF.

The chain uses TRBV19 and TRBJ1-1, with TRBD1 matching over 10 bases. The CDR3 is made up of 17 amino acids. The germline gives CDR1 LNHDA, CDR2 SQIVND (reference sequence). V shed 5 bases, J shed 0 bases, and the junction held 9 bases outside the gene matches. For the CDR3, the DNA is TGTGCCAGTAGTCCCGGGACAGGGGCCCTGTTGAACACTGAAGCTTTCTTT. Translated: CASSPGTGALLNTEAFF.

V is TRBV28 and J is TRBJ1-6, with D unresolved. V shed 6 bases and J shed 10 bases, with 16 bases lying between them. From germline, CDR1 is MDHEN and CDR2 SYDVKM. The CDR3 has 14 amino acids. This CDR3 reads CASSTPLTASPLHF. The CDR3 DNA reads TGTGCCAGCAGCACCCCTCTAACTGCATCACCCCTCCACTTT.

The chain is built from TRBV12-5 and TRBJ2-3, with 8 bases matching TRBD1. CDR1 is LGHNT, CDR2 FRNRAP, per germline. V shed 3 bases and J 1 base; nucleotides not matched to a gene: 9. The CDR3 totals 17 residues. Here the CDR3 DNA reads TGTGCTAGTGGTTTCCTCTCAGGGGGCTTCGGCACAGATACGCAGTATTTT. Its translation: CASGFLSGGFGTDTQYF.